This T cell receptor beta chain was observed in a study of T cells in Graves' hyperthyroidism and ophthalmopathy. Study-level findings and limits: By a 13 V-J model, ophthalmopathy was set apart from stable hyperthyroidism.

As regards this clonotype: The antigen is not known.

RNA transcripts served as the template for amplifying TCR beta CDR3 regions. Primed by the HTBI set, a first-round RT-PCR was run on the TCR CDR3. TCRdb redid the calling of the multiplex PCR reads with MiXCR, one entry per CDR3 protein. Of about 720,000 distinct CDR3 sequences listed, less than 20% were seen once; the top ten hold around 8.1%. The CDR3 is made up of 16 amino acids. Germline V lookup: CDR1 KGHDR, CDR2 SFDVKD. V was pared by 7 bases and J by 6 bases, with 11 bases of the junction left unmatched. Participants, patients aged 18 to 65, had newly diagnosed hyperthyroidism with a duration under 2 months.

The rearrangement joins TRBV24-1 to TRBJ1-5; 10 bases are shared with TRBD1. Sequenced sample: blood. This sequence originates from a man younger than 35 with Graves' hyperthyroidism. CDR3 amino acids: CATSPGGQGLGQPQHF. The CDR3 region has the DNA TGTGCCACCAGCCCCGGGGGACAGGGGTTGGGTCAGCCCCAGCATTTT.